This paragraph reports one T cell receptor beta chain. This clonotype is deemed medium-sized (0.01 to 0.1%). Its binding antigen is unknown. One base away there is no much larger clone; base qualities are not given. This entry is derived from a study of spatial heterogeneity in lung cancer (dated 2019 in TCRdb). Background on the whole study: Beta-chain transcripts were consistently detected in greater numbers than alpha-chain transcripts, which likely reflected higher beta-chain transcript abundance. TCR transcript counts in tumor regions correlated strongly with a T cell transcriptional module score from matched bulk RNA-seq. In the raw uncorrected reads, each unique combination of TCR and UMI appeared more than ten times on average. In non-small cell lung cancer, the study quantitatively compared TCR alpha and beta repertoires across several tumor regions, matched nontumor lung, and blood. Nonsynonymous mutation counts, determined by whole-exome sequencing of tumor tissue, were related to features of the TCR repertoire. Both alpha and beta chains were TCR-sequenced in roughly 200 tumor regions, approximately 67 matched nontumor lung samples and around 50 PBMC samples obtained at surgery. Findings and caveats that apply to the study as a whole: Estimated TCR-seq coverage of tumor T cells was only 7% to 8.5% for alpha chains and 13% for beta chains. The count of ubiquitous expanded TCRs correlated with the count of ubiquitous nonsynonymous mutations, and the count of regional expanded TCRs correlated with the count of regional nonsynonymous mutations. Additional single-cell paired TCR alpha and beta sequencing was considered necessary to confirm, at a functional level, the hypothesis that regional TCRs recognize regional mutations. The number of expanded intratumoral alpha and beta TCRs correlated with the tumor nonsynonymous mutation count.

The germline V gene specifies SNHLY as CDR1 and FYNNEI as CDR2. A distance of 14 bases separates the germline ends of V and J, which lose 1 base and 8 bases respectively. Taken from cysteine to phenylalanine, the CDR3 has 14 residues. The entry retains the CDR3 DNA only, 42 bases that are in frame from base 1. This specimen's time point label, per the study, means: sample taken at primary tumor resection. Donors were some 67 patients with early-stage, untreated non-small cell lung cancer from the lung TRACERx cohort. Without any cell sorting, TCR sequencing was performed on whole RNA extracted either from tumor and nontumor lung tissue or from cryopreserved PBMC samples. Only patients for whom sufficient RNA was available from at least two tumor regions were selected for TCR sequencing. Tumor and adjacent nontumor lung specimens were reviewed by a lung pathologist before selection. The library came from 5' RACE. Sequencing relied on a NextSeq 500. To allow correction of PCR and sequencing errors, the TCR library protocol tagged every TCR cDNA molecule with a unique molecular identifier. Turning to the authors' computational methods: TCR identification, UMI-based error correction and CDR3 extraction were performed with Decombinator tools. Expanded TCRs were defined as those above a frequency of 2 per 1,000, corresponding to the top 1% of the tumor frequency distribution. Expanded tumor TCRs statistically deemed absent (corrected P<0.05) from at least one tumor region were classed as regional, and all other expanded tumor TCRs were classed as ubiquitous. Each repertoire was subsampled 100 times to 5,000 TCRs, after which Renyi diversity was computed with the R vegan package. To build CDR3 similarity networks, amino acid triplet string-kernel similarity was used, and CDR3s were connected when their pairwise similarity was above 0.82. TCRdb reanalyzed the raw reads on its own, using fastp at Q25 for trimming and MiXCR for clone calling, and kept in-frame beta chains. CDR3 protein duplicates are merged, each entry listing the most common genes and DNA. Here the V and J calls rest on TCRdb's processing, not on the authors' analysis. The sample includes approximately 8,000 distinct CDR3 sequences, with about 8% observed a single time. The leading ten clones occupy around 4.2% of the sample.

The sequences come from lung tumor tissue, collected at surgery. This sequence uses TRBV2 and TRBJ1-2; the best D guess is TRBD1, with 5 bases matching. The sequence came from a male donor with early-stage non-small cell lung cancer. DNA sequence: TGTGCCAGCAGTGAAGGGGGGAGTGGGTTGGGCTACACCTTC. Translated, it gives CASSEGGSGLGYTF.